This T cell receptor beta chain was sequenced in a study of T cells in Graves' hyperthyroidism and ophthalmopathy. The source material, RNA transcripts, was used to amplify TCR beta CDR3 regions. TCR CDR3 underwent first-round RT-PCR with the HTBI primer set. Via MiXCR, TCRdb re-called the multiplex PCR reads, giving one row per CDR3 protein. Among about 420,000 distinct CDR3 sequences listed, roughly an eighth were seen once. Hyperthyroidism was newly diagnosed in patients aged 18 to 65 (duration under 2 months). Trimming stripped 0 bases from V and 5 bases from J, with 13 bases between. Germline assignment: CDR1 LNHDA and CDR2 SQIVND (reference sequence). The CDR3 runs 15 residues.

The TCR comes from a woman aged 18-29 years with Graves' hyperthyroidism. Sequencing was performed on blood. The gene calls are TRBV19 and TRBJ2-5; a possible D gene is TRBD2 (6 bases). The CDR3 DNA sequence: TGTGCCAGTAGTATAGATGGGCGGGATGGTGAGACCCAGTACTTC. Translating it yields CASSIDGRDGETQYF.